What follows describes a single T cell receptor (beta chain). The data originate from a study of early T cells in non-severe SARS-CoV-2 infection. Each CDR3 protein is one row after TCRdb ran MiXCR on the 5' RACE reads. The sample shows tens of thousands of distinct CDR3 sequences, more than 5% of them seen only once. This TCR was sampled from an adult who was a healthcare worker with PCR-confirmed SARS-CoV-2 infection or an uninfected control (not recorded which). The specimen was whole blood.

CDR3 DNA: TGTGCCAGCAGCCGTGGACAGGCCGCCCAGCAGTACTTC. This gives the protein CASSRGQAAQQYF. The rearrangement uses TRBV3-1 and TRBJ2-7, with 7 bases fitting TRBD1. The CDR3 has 13 amino acids. The germline CDR1 and CDR2 sequences are LGHDT and YNNKEL (reference sequence). V dropped 4 bases and J dropped 8; count of bases not matched to a gene: 8.